Below are 18 T cell receptor beta chains sequenced from a single sample in a study of blood T cell repertoires in COVID-19 (dated by TCRdb to 2018 to 2021). Libraries were prepared through the immunoSEQ multiplex PCR assay. This is the immuneACCESS table as TCRdb keeps it, with only in-frame sequences that have V and J called. A part of the clones is gone; compared with another copy, unresolved V genes explain less than half, and the rest is unexplained. For this sample there are 120,000 or so clones; about four fifths appear just once. Approximately 18% of the sample lies in the top ten. Material for sequencing was peripheral blood. The receptors originated from a man aged 30-40 years with COVID-19, enrolled during active disease.

The genes are TRBV4-1 and TRBJ2-1, with 9 bases lining up with TRBD1. J gave up 9 bases and V 6 bases, and 6 bases lay outside the gene matches. Germline V gives CDR1 MGHRA, CDR2 YSYEKL. This CDR3 is built from 13 residues. CDR3 bases: TGCGCCAGCAGGGGGACAGGGTGGGGTGAGCAGTTCTTC. It is translated as CASRGTGWGEQFF.

The V call is TRBV4-1, the J call TRBJ2-1, with 9 bases fitting TRBD1. Per the germline V gene, CDR1 is MGHRA and CDR2 is YSYEKL. J gave up 7 bases and V 0 bases, and 7 bases lay outside the gene matches. This CDR3 comprises 16 residues. CDR3 region: CASSQEDGQGLNEQFF. The CDR3 DNA reads TGCGCCAGCAGCCAAGAGGATGGACAGGGGTTGAATGAGCAGTTCTTC.

The J gene is TRBJ2-1, the V gene TRBV11-3, with a possible D match to TRBD2 (5 bases). The CDR3 is made up of 14 amino acids. Germline CDR1 SGHNT, CDR2 YENEEA. V gave up 5 bases and J gave up 7 bases, with 15 bases separating them. The CDR3 is CASSAGREGNEQFF. The CDR3 DNA follows: TGTGCCAGCAGCGCAGGTAGAGAGGGAAATGAGCAGTTCTTC.

The chain has TRBV5-1 and TRBJ2-5; TRBD1 matches 9 bases. V lost 4 bases to trimming and J lost 2 bases; unmatched junction nucleotides: 6. The CDR3 has 15 amino acids. CDR1 is SGHRS and CDR2 is YFSETQ in the germline V gene. The CDR3 sequence is CASSNGQGTQETQYF. The DNA for the CDR3 is TGCGCCAGCAGCAATGGACAGGGGACTCAAGAGACCCAGTACTTC.

The chain joins TRBV4-1 to TRBJ2-3, with TRBD1 as a possible D gene (5 bases). Trimming pared 4 bases from V and 2 bases from J, leaving 16 bases between. CDR1 is MGHRA and CDR2 is YSYEKL in the germline V gene. This CDR3 contains 16 residues. CDR3 sequence reads: CASSPQQDSATDTQYF. Written as DNA, the CDR3 is TGCGCCAGCAGCCCCCAACAGGATTCCGCCACAGATACGCAGTATTTT.

The J gene is TRBJ2-2, the V gene TRBV19; 8 bases line up with TRBD1. This CDR3 is built from 15 residues. Germline V gene data show CDR1 as LNHDA and CDR2 as SQIVND (reference sequence). With 5 bases clipped from V and 4 bases from J, the junction kept 6 bases outside the gene matches. The CDR3, as DNA: TGTGCCAGTAGTTTCCAGGGGGCGAGCACCGGGGAGCTGTTTTTT. Translation: CASSFQGASTGELFF. Supplemented by reference TRBV19 and TRBJ2-2, the full variable domain reads DGGITQSPKYLFRKEGQNVTLSCEQNLNHDAMYWYRQDPGQGLRLIYYSQIVNDFQKGDIAEGYSVSREKKESFPLTVTSAQKNPTAFYLCASSFQGASTGELFFGEGSRLTVL.

In the case of this clone: The same CDR3 also results from other DNA sequences found in this sample. V gene TRBV5-1 combines with J gene TRBJ2-3; D is undetermined. Germline CDR1 and CDR2: SGHRS and YFSETQ. The CDR3 is 14 residues long. V was cut by 0 bases and J by 2 bases, with 7 bases left in between. DNA of the CDR3: TGCGCCAGCAGCTTGGGACAAAACACAGATACGCAGTATTTT. It yields the protein CASSLGQNTDTQYF.

This clone appeared a single time. The V call is TRBV5-4, the J call TRBJ2-7, with a tentative D call TRBD1 (5 bases). V lost 0 bases to trimming and J lost 0 bases, with 10 bases between them. The CDR3 length is 15 residues. The germline V gene encodes CDR1 SGHNT and CDR2 YYREEE (reference sequence). In DNA, the CDR3 is TGTGCCAGCAGCTTGGGGACACCGAGCTCCTACGAGCAGTACTTC. Its protein is CASSLGTPSSYEQYF.

This clone was counted only a few times. This chain joins TRBV2 and TRBJ2-1; 9 nucleotides line up with TRBD1. The CDR3 runs 16 residues. Trimming took 5 bases from V and 4 from J; bases not matched to a gene: 9. Germline loops: CDR1 SNHLY, CDR2 FYNNEI. Written as DNA, the CDR3 is TGTGCCAGCAGTCTAACCCGGGACAGGGAGTACAATGAGCAGTTCTTC. This sequence encodes CASSLTRDREYNEQFF.

This clone was counted a few times. The rearrangement uses TRBV30 and TRBJ2-5, with D possibly matching TRBD2 (6 bases). Trimming cost V 3 bases and J 1 base, with 9 bases left between them. Germline lookup yields CDR1 GTSNPN and CDR2 SVGIG (reference sequence). CDR3 size: 13 residues. The CDR3: CAWSSGLQETQYF. In DNA form, the CDR3 reads TGTGCCTGGAGCAGCGGGCTCCAAGAGACCCAGTACTTC.

The J gene is TRBJ1-6, the V gene TRBV7-2; TRBD1 agrees at 10 bases. CDR1 SGHTA and CDR2 FQGNSA come from the germline V gene. The CDR3 extends over 16 amino acids. V was pared by 4 bases and J by 12 bases, with 12 bases of the junction left unmatched. The CDR3 loop is CASSSPPTGGGEPLHF. The CDR3 DNA sequence: TGTGCCAGCAGCTCGCCCCCGACAGGGGGCGGAGAACCCCTCCACTTT.

V and J are TRBV4-1 and TRBJ2-1, with unresolved D. The V end was cut by 0 bases, the J end by 4 bases, with 7 bases between. Germline V CDR1 and CDR2: MGHRA, YSYEKL. The CDR3 is 14 amino acids. The CDR3 sequence: CASSQDPSYNEQFF. DNA of the CDR3: TGCGCCAGCAGCCAAGATCCGAGTTACAATGAGCAGTTCTTC.

The rearrangement links TRBV5-6 to TRBJ2-3; 8 nucleotides agree with TRBD2. Per the germline V gene, CDR1 is SGHDT and CDR2 is YYEEEE. This CDR3 has 16 amino acids. With V trimmed by 0 bases and J by 6 bases, 9 bases remained unmatched. The CDR3: CASSLGTGLVTDTQYF. CDR3 in DNA: TGTGCCAGCAGCTTGGGGACGGGACTAGTCACCGATACGCAGTATTTT.

The chain has TRBV28 and TRBJ1-2; 9 bases match TRBD1. In germline, CDR1 is MDHEN, CDR2 SYDVKM. CDR3 length: 17 amino acids. V gave up 2 bases and J gave up 4 bases; unmatched junction bases: 11. CDR3 DNA sequence: TGTGCCAGCAGTTTAGTTCAAACCGGGACAGGGACCTATGGCTACACCTTC. Protein product: CASSLVQTGTGTYGYTF.

This chain joins TRBV7-2 and TRBJ1-2, with D possibly matching TRBD1 (5 bases). Between the trimmed V and J ends, which lost 0 bases and 2 bases, there was a span of 7 bases. Germline V lookup: CDR1 SGHTA, CDR2 FQGNSA. CDR3 length equals 14 residues. The CDR3 reads CASSLAEGNYGYTF. The CDR3 region has the DNA TGTGCCAGCAGCTTAGCGGAGGGGAACTATGGCTACACCTTC. Supplemented by reference TRBV7-2 and TRBJ1-2, the full variable domain reads GAGVSQSPSNKVTEKGKDVELRCDPISGHTALYWYRQSLGQGLEFLIYFQGNSAPDKSGLPSDRFSAERTGGSVSTLTIQRTQQEDSAVYLCASSLAEGNYGYTFGSGTRLTVV.

This sequence joins TRBV6-5 and TRBJ2-2, with a tentative D call TRBD2 (5 bases). Germline loops: CDR1 MNHEY, CDR2 SVGAGI. The V end was cut by 6 bases, the J end by 8 bases, with 13 bases between. This CDR3 has 13 amino acids. The chain's CDR3 is CASSTIIAGELFF. CDR3 bases: TGTGCCAGCAGCACTATCATAGCGGGGGAGCTGTTTTTT.

The chain uses TRBV12-5 and TRBJ2-6, with D unresolved. V shed 7 bases and J shed 0 bases, with 4 bases lying between them. There are 13 residues in the CDR3. Per the germline V gene, CDR1 is LGHNT and CDR2 is FRNRAP. The CDR3 spells CASANSGANVLTF. CDR3 nucleotide sequence: TGTGCTAGTGCCAACTCTGGGGCCAACGTCCTGACTTTC.

This rearrangement joins TRBV6-1 to TRBJ2-7; 9 positions match TRBD1. CDR3 length equals 16 residues. The V segment lost 4 bases and the J segment 0 bases; nucleotides outside the gene matches: 7. CDR1 is MNHNS, CDR2 SASEGT, per germline. Here the CDR3 reads CASSGAMTGGSYEQYF. The CDR3 nucleotides are TGTGCCAGCAGTGGAGCAATGACAGGGGGCTCCTACGAGCAGTACTTC.